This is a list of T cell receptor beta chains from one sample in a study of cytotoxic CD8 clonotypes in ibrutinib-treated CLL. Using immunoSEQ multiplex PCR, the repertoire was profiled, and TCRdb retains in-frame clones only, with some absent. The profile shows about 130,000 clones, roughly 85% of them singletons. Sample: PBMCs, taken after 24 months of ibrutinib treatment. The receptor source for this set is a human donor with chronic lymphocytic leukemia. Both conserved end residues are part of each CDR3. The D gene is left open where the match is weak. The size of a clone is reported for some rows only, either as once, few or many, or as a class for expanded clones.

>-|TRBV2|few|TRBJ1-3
CASTPPRGGNTIYF
TGTGCCAGCACCCCCCCCAGGGGCGGAAACACCATATATTTT
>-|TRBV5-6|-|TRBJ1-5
CASSFGVVNQPQHF
TGTGCCAGCAGCTTCGGGGTCGTCAATCAGCCCCAGCATTTT
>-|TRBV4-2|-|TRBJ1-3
CASSQTVKSGNTIYF
TGTGCCAGCAGCCAAACAGTGAAATCTGGAAACACCATATATTTT
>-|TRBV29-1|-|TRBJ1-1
CSVETGGLNTEAFF
TGCAGCGTTGAGACAGGCGGGCTGAACACTGAAGCTTTCTTT
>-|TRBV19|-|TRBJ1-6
CASRQGYNSPLHF
TGTGCCAGTCGTCAGGGTTATAATTCACCCCTCCACTTT
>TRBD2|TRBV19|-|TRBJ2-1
CASSIYSGATYNEQFF
TGTGCCAGTAGTATTTACAGCGGGGCGACCTACAATGAGCAGTTCTTC
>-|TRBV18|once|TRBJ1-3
CASSPWGPSSGNTIYF
TGTGCCAGCTCACCGTGGGGCCCCTCCTCTGGAAACACCATATATTTT
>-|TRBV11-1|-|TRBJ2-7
CASSPAGGLSSYEQYF
TGTGCCAGCAGCCCCGCGGGTGGCTTGAGCTCCTACGAGCAGTACTTC
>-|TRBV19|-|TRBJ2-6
CASSIDRRGQAISGANVLTF
TGTGCCAGTAGTATCGACAGACGAGGTCAAGCTATCTCTGGGGCCAACGTCCTGACTTTC
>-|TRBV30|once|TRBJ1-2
CAWSGLSGEMGGYTF
TGTGCCTGGAGTGGTCTCTCAGGGGAAATGGGGGGCTACACCTTC
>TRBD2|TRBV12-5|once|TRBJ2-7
CASGSVGTSGEDEQYF
TGTGCTAGTGGTTCCGTTGGGACTAGCGGGGAAGACGAGCAGTACTTC
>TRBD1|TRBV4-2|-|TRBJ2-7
CASSRLGQTITYEQYF
TGTGCCAGCAGCCGACTGGGACAGACAATAACCTACGAGCAGTACTTC
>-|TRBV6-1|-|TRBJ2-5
CASSEAFLQGETQYF
TGTGCCAGCAGTGAAGCCTTTCTGCAAGGGGAGACCCAGTACTTC
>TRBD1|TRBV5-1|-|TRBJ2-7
CASGTGPYEQYF
TGCGCCAGCGGGACAGGGCCCTACGAGCAGTACTTC
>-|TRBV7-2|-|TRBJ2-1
CASSSDYLRDEQFF
TGTGCCAGCAGCTCGGACTATCTCCGGGATGAGCAGTTCTTC
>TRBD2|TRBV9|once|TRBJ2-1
CASSRLAGYNEQFF
TGTGCCAGCAGCAGGCTAGCGGGGTACAATGAGCAGTTCTTC
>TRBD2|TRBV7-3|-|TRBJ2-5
CASSLTGLAGGSQETQYF
TGTGCCAGCAGCTTAACGGGACTAGCGGGGGGGTCCCAAGAGACCCAGTACTTC
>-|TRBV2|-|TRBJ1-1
CASSAAPDEEAFF
TGTGCCAGCAGTGCCGCGCCAGACGAGGAAGCTTTCTTT
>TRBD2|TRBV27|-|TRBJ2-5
CASSKRSGGQETQYF
TGTGCCAGCAGCAAACGGTCGGGGGGCCAAGAGACCCAGTACTTC
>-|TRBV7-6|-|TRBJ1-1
CASSPSRVRVTEAFF
TGTGCCAGCAGCCCCTCAAGGGTTCGGGTCACTGAAGCTTTCTTT
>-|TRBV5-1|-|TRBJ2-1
CASRRDVNEQFF
TGCGCCAGCAGACGGGACGTCAATGAGCAGTTCTTC
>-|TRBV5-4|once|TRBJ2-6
CASSLDSGANVLTF
TGTGCCAGCAGCTTGGACTCTGGGGCCAACGTCCTGACTTTC
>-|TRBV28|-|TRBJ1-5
CASRTPGSPQHF
TGTGCCAGCAGGACACCGGGCAGCCCCCAGCATTTT
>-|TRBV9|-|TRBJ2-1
CASSVGPHPMTNEQFF
TGTGCCAGCAGCGTAGGACCCCACCCGATGACTAATGAGCAGTTCTTC
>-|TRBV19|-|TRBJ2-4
CASSRQVDIQYF
TGTGCCAGTAGTAGACAAGTTGACATTCAGTACTTC
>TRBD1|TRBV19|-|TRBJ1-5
CASSGQGAVQPQHF
TGTGCCAGTAGTGGACAGGGGGCCGTTCAGCCCCAGCATTTT
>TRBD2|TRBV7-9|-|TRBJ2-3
CASNKGLAGTDTQYF
TGTGCCAGCAACAAGGGACTAGCGGGCACAGATACGCAGTATTTT